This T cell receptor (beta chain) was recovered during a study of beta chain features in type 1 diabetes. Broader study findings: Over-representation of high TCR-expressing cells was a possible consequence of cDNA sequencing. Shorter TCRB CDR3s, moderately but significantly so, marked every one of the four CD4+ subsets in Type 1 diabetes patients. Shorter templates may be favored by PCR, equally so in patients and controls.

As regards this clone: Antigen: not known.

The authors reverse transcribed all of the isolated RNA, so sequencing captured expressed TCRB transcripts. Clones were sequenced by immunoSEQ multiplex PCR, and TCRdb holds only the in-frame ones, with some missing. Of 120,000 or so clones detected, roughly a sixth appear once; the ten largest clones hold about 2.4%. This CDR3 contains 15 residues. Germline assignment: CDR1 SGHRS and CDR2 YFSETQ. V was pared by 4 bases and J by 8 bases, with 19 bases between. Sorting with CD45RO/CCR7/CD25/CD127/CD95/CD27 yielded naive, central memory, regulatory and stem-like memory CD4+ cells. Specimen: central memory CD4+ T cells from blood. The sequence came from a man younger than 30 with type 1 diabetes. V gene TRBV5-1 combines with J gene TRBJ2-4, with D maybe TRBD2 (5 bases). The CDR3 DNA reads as TGCGCCAGCAGCCCGGGGTCGGTGGATGAGTACATTCAGTACTTC. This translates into CASSPGSVDEYIQYF.